A single sample is the source of the 22 T cell receptor beta chains below, sequenced in a study of T cell responses to AZD1222 COVID-19 vaccine. The repertoire was sequenced with immunoSEQ multiplex PCR; TCRdb's copy has only in-frame clones and lacks some. The sample lists roughly 100,000 clones, 88% seen once, with less than 9.5% in the top ten. Sample: peripheral blood, taken on day 0 of AZD1222 vaccination. These receptors came from an adult in good health.

J is TRBJ1-4 and V is TRBV18; the D gene is possibly TRBD1 (5 bases). The V end lost 0 bases, the J end lost 1 base, and 9 bases lay between the germline ends. The V gene's germline CDR1 is KGHSH and CDR2 LQKENI. The CDR3 is made up of 16 amino acids. The CDR3 DNA reads as TGTGCCAGCTCACCACCGTCAGACAGAACTAATGAAAAACTGTTTTTT. Amino acids: CASSPPSDRTNEKLFF. Looking up the rest from reference TRBV18 and TRBJ1-4 gives the full variable domain: NAGVMQNPRHLVRRRGQEARLRCSPMKGHSHVYWYRQLPEEGLKFMVYLQKENIIDESGMPKERFSAEFPKEGPSILRIQQVVRGDSAAYFCASSPPSDRTNEKLFFGSGTQLSVL.

V is TRBV4-1 and J is TRBJ1-6, with D unresolved. The germline V and J ends were trimmed by 4 bases and 8 bases, with 9 bases remaining between them. Germline lookup yields CDR1 MGHRA and CDR2 YSYEKL. The CDR3 spans 13 residues. The CDR3 coding sequence is TGCGCCAGCAGCCCGGCTGGGGATTCACCCCTCCACTTT. Translation: CASSPAGDSPLHF.

This clone was counted only a few times. The V and J genes are TRBV2 and TRBJ1-4; maybe TRBD1 (5 bases). CDR1 and CDR2 from the germline V gene are SNHLY and FYNNEI. Trimming took off 4 bases at V and 2 bases at J, with 8 bases between the two ends. This CDR3 contains 14 residues. The CDR3 DNA reads TGTGCCAGCAGTGGTTGGGGGACTAATGAAAAACTGTTTTTT. Translating gives CASSGWGTNEKLFF.

The chain uses TRBV7-2 and TRBJ2-6; D could derive from TRBD1 or TRBD2 (5 bases each). Germline V gene sequence: CDR1 SGHTA, CDR2 FQGNSA. The CDR3 loop spans 18 amino acids. V lost 2 bases, J lost 1 base, and 15 bases lay in between. CDR3: CASSLMLGGSSGANVLTF. The CDR3 DNA reads as TGTGCCAGCAGCTTAATGCTTGGGGGAAGTTCTGGGGCCAACGTCCTGACTTTC.

V usage is TRBV28 and J usage is TRBJ2-7; weak D call: TRBD1 (5 bases). CDR1 MDHEN and CDR2 SYDVKM come from the germline V gene. Trimming took 6 bases from V and 3 from J, leaving 6 bases between them. This CDR3 comprises 11 residues. The CDR3 DNA is TGTGCCAGCAGGGGGCTCTACGAGCAGTACTTC. Protein sequence: CASRGLYEQYF.

The chain recombines TRBV4-1 with TRBJ2-1, with 13 bases fitting TRBD2. The length of the CDR3 is 16 residues. Germline V gives CDR1 MGHRA, CDR2 YSYEKL. The V and J ends lost 3 bases and 4 bases, in that order; junction bases with no gene match: 3. The CDR3 spells CASSQTLAGGYNEQFF. In DNA, the CDR3 is TGCGCCAGCAGCCAGACACTAGCGGGAGGGTACAATGAGCAGTTCTTC.

The gene calls are TRBV5-1 and TRBJ2-3, with TRBD2 identical over 9 bases. Per germline, CDR1 SGHRS and CDR2 YFSETQ. The CDR3 is 16 residues long. Trimming removed 6 bases from V and 2 bases from J; junction bases left unmatched: 10. CDR3 in amino acids: CASTFSGSSPTDTQYF. CDR3 DNA sequence: TGCGCCAGCACCTTTAGCGGGAGTTCCCCCACAGATACGCAGTATTTT.

The chain employs TRBV27 and TRBJ1-3; tentatively, D is TRBD1 (6 bases). Trimming removed 11 bases at V and 2 bases at J, with 13 bases between. CDR3 length: 13 amino acids. In germline, CDR1 is MNHEY, CDR2 SMNVEV (reference sequence). CDR3 in DNA: TGTGCCGCAACAGGGTACCCTGGAAACACCATATATTTT. As protein: CAATGYPGNTIYF.

This chain connects TRBV28 to TRBJ1-3; D is unclear. The length of the CDR3 is 14 residues. Deletions cut 1 base from V and 2 bases from J, with 6 bases between. Germline V gene data show CDR1 as MDHEN and CDR2 as SYDVKM. CDR3 sequence: CASSLSTTGNTIYF. As DNA, the CDR3 is TGTGCCAGCAGTTTATCCACTACTGGAAACACCATATATTTT.

In this sample, this clone turned up a few times. This CDR3 is CASSPMGLAFYEQYF. CDR3 sequence (DNA): TGTGCCAGCAGCCCTATGGGACTAGCTTTCTACGAGCAGTACTTC. The chain recombines TRBV7-2 with TRBJ2-7; TRBD2 matches 9 bases. The CDR3 has 15 residues. V was pared by 5 bases and J by 3 bases, with 8 bases of the junction left unmatched. Germline lookup yields CDR1 SGHTA and CDR2 FQGNSA.

The CDR3 coding sequence is TGTGCCAGCAGACATGGGACAGGGCAAGAGACCCAGTACTTC. It codes for CASRHGTGQETQYF. The V call is TRBV6-5, the J call TRBJ2-5, with 9 bases aligning to TRBD1. Germline trimming cut 6 bases from V and 2 bases from J; bases unmatched to any gene: 4. The CDR3 covers 14 residues. Germline lookup yields CDR1 MNHEY and CDR2 SVGAGI.

The J gene is TRBJ1-3, the V gene TRBV10-3; possible D gene TRBD1, 5 bases. Trimming removed 8 bases at V and 4 bases at J, with 15 bases between. This CDR3 has 14 residues. Germline values: CDR1 ENHRY, CDR2 SYGVKD. The CDR3 coding sequence is TGTGCCATCGGCGACAGCACGGTAGGAAACACCATATATTTT. Residues: CAIGDSTVGNTIYF.

The rearrangement joins TRBV7-2 to TRBJ2-2; D may be TRBD2 (6 bases). This CDR3 comprises 14 residues. Germline V lookup: CDR1 SGHTA, CDR2 FQGNSA. The germline V and J ends were trimmed by 0 bases and 6 bases, with 8 bases remaining between them. The CDR3 reads CASSLAGGPGELFF. CDR3 DNA sequence: TGTGCCAGCAGCTTAGCGGGGGGTCCCGGGGAGCTGTTTTTT.

The rearrangement joins TRBV30 to TRBJ1-1; D uncertain. CDR1 and CDR2 from the germline V gene are GTSNPN and SVGIG (reference sequence). Trimming stripped 6 bases from V and 10 bases from J, with 12 bases between. This CDR3 comprises 10 residues. DNA for the CDR3: TGTGCCTGTTCTGGGCCAACAGCTTTCTTT. It codes for CACSGPTAFF.

The chain has TRBV2 and TRBJ2-1; TRBD2 is a possible D gene (6 bases). CDR1 is SNHLY, CDR2 FYNNEI, per germline. Trimming shortened V by 4 bases and J by 15 bases, and 16 bases separated the two germline ends. The CDR3 extends over 12 amino acids. The CDR3 protein is CASSVSLGGGFF. In DNA form, the CDR3 reads TGTGCCAGCAGTGTCTCCTTGGGGGGAGGGTTCTTC.

This chain joins TRBV12-3 or TRBV12-4 and TRBJ1-1; no clear D gene. The CDR3 contains 13 residues. V lost 3 bases and J 3 bases, leaving 8 bases between the germline ends. CDR3 region: CASSFNTYTEAFF. CDR3 coding DNA: TGTGCCAGCAGTTTTAACACTTACACTGAAGCTTTCTTT.

The chain recombines TRBV10-3 with TRBJ2-3; D may correspond to TRBD1 or TRBD2 (5 bases each). V lost 5 bases and J lost 0, with 12 bases in between. Germline CDR1 ENHRY, CDR2 SYGVKD. The CDR3 loop spans 15 amino acids. The CDR3 is CAISLVGDSTDTQYF. As DNA, the CDR3 is TGTGCCATCAGTTTAGTGGGGGATAGCACAGATACGCAGTATTTT.

The rearrangement links TRBV15 to TRBJ1-2; 7 nucleotides align to TRBD1. After removal of 2 bases from V and 6 bases from J, the junction contained 0 bases not matched to a gene. There are 12 residues in the CDR3. Germline V gene lookup returns CDR1 LNHNV and CDR2 YYDKDF (reference sequence). The chain's CDR3 is CATSRTGDGYTF. The DNA for the CDR3 is TGTGCCACCAGCAGAACAGGGGATGGCTACACCTTC.

V is TRBV11-2 and J is TRBJ2-3; 8 nucleotides align to TRBD2. The CDR3 is 13 amino acids. V lost 5 bases to trimming and J lost 6 bases; unmatched junction nucleotides: 4. The germline V gene has CDR1 SGHAT and CDR2 FQNNGV. The CDR3, as DNA: TGTGCCAGCAGCCCCCGGGGGGGGGATACGCAGTATTTT. This encodes CASSPRGGDTQYF.

The CDR3 nucleotides read TGCGCCAGCAGCGTGGGTGGAGGGGGCCACGAGCAGTACTTC. This codes for CASSVGGGGHEQYF. J is TRBJ2-7 and V is TRBV5-1, with D tentatively TRBD1 (7 bases). This CDR3 is built from 14 residues. Germline CDR1 and CDR2: SGHRS and YFSETQ. The V end lost 4 bases, the J end lost 5 bases, and 16 bases lay between the germline ends. Together with reference TRBV5-1 and TRBJ2-7, the CDR3 gives the full variable domain: KAGVTQTPRYLIKTRGQQVTLSCSPISGHRSVSWYQQTPGQGLQFLFEYFSETQRNKGNFPGRFSGRQFSNSRSEMNVSTLELGDSALYLCASSVGGGGHEQYFGPGTRLTVT.

This sequence joins TRBV27 and TRBJ2-1; TRBD2 aligns across 7 bases. J lost 6 bases, V lost 2 bases, and 4 bases had no gene match. The CDR3 is 14 amino acids. Per germline, CDR1 MNHEY and CDR2 SMNVEV (reference sequence). The CDR3 spells CASSLGWGGNEQFF. CDR3 nucleotide sequence: TGTGCCAGCAGTTTAGGCTGGGGGGGCAATGAGCAGTTCTTC.

This clone was counted a single time. The chain recombines TRBV29-1 with TRBJ2-7; the D gene is possibly TRBD2 (5 bases). The germline V and J ends were trimmed by 6 bases and 0 bases, with 18 bases remaining between them. This CDR3 contains 15 residues. Germline assignment: CDR1 SQVTM and CDR2 ANQGSEA. CDR3 DNA sequence: TGCAGCGTCGAGAGGCTAGCAGGAAGCTCCTACGAGCAGTACTTC. As protein: CSVERLAGSSYEQYF.